Shown below are 15 T cell receptor beta chains from a single sample sequenced in a study of blood T cells in healthy people across ages. For the second PCR, which ran for about 6 to 11 cycles, a sample-barcoded 5' primer and a J-beta primer mix were used. One entry per CDR3 protein, called by TCRdb with MiXCR from the 5' RACE reads. Here the sample spans fewer than 2,000,000 distinct CDR3 sequences, approximately 39% being singletons. Sequencing input: blood. The source is a human donor in good health.

This clonotype was observed a few times. The CDR3 DNA sequence: TGTGCCAGCAGCTTCCGCGCGGGACAGACCTACGAGCAGTACTTC. Translation: CASSFRAGQTYEQYF. J is TRBJ2-7 and V is TRBV7-2; possibly TRBD1 for D (7 bases). V lost 3 bases to trimming and J lost 2 bases, with 14 bases between them. The CDR3 totals 15 residues. The germline V gene encodes CDR1 SGHTA and CDR2 FQGNSA.

J is TRBJ2-1 and V is TRBV3-1; the D gene is possibly TRBD1 (6 bases). The CDR3 runs to 12 residues. The ends were cut back, 1 base at V and 12 bases at J, with 10 bases in the middle. Germline-derived CDR1 and CDR2 are LGHDT and YNNKEL (reference sequence). The CDR3 region is CASSQVGQGQFF. In DNA form, the CDR3 reads TGTGCCAGCAGCCAAGTGGGACAAGGGCAGTTCTTC.

This rearrangement joins TRBV7-3 to TRBJ2-1; 13 positions match TRBD2. Losses at the gene ends were 2 bases for V and 4 bases for J; bases not matched to a gene: 8. Germline V CDR1 and CDR2: SGHTA, FQGTGA. This CDR3 region has 18 residues. In nucleotides, the CDR3 is TGTGCCAGCAGCTTACTCGTACTAGCGGGGGGGGTTTACAATGAGCAGTTCTTC. Residues: CASSLLVLAGGVYNEQFF.

The chain joins TRBV7-8 to TRBJ2-7; D ambiguous. Germline CDR1 reads SGHVS; CDR2 reads FQNEAQ. Trimming removed 1 base from V and 3 bases from J, with 13 bases in between. This CDR3 region has 15 residues. The CDR3 region is CASSLGRTEYYEQYF. The CDR3 nucleotides read TGTGCCAGCAGCTTAGGCCGGACGGAATACTACGAGCAGTACTTC. Filled out from reference TRBV7-8 and TRBJ2-7, the complete variable domain reads GAGVSQSPRYKVAKRGQDVALRCDPISGHVSLFWYQQALGQGPEFLTYFQNEAQLDKSGLPSDRFFAERPEGSVSTLKIQRTQQEDSAVYLCASSLGRTEYYEQYFGPGTRLTVT.

This rearrangement joins TRBV4-3 to TRBJ2-1, with no clear D. V shed 1 base and J shed 5 bases, with 6 bases lying between them. Germline-derived CDR1 and CDR2 are LGHNA and YSLEER. The CDR3 runs to 13 residues. CDR3: CASSQGINNEQFF. The CDR3 nucleotides are TGCGCCAGCAGCCAAGGCATTAACAATGAGCAGTTCTTC.

V and J are TRBV6-2 or TRBV6-3 and TRBJ2-1; 8 positions agree with TRBD2. The germline CDR1 and CDR2 sequences are MNHEY and SVGEGT. The CDR3 covers 14 residues. Trimming cost V 3 bases and J 5 bases; bases outside gene matches: 3. The CDR3 reads CASSYRGGNNEQFF. CDR3 in DNA: TGTGCCAGCAGTTATCGGGGGGGAAACAATGAGCAGTTCTTC.

This clonotype turned up a few times. V gene TRBV29-1 combines with J gene TRBJ1-2, with a tentative D call TRBD1 (5 bases). The V end lost 2 bases, the J end lost 4 bases, and 8 bases lay between the germline ends. Germline lookup yields CDR1 SQVTM and CDR2 ANQGSEA. There are 12 residues in the CDR3. The CDR3 protein is CSVERGGYGYTF. In DNA, the CDR3 is TGCAGCGTTGAACGGGGGGGCTATGGCTACACCTTC.

The CDR3 loop reads CASSLGRTILTEAFF. CDR3 sequence (DNA): TGTGCCAGCAGCTTAGGCAGGACCATCCTTACTGAAGCTTTCTTT. This rearrangement joins TRBV13 to TRBJ1-1; unclear D gene. This CDR3 has 15 amino acids. Germline V gives CDR1 PRHDT, CDR2 FYEKMQ (reference sequence). Trimming pared 0 bases from V and 5 bases from J, leaving 13 bases between. The whole variable domain, remainder taken from reference TRBV13 and TRBJ1-1, is AAGVIQSPRHLIKEKRETATLKCYPIPRHDTVYWYQQGPGQDPQFLISFYEKMQSDKGSIPDRFSAQQFSDYHSELNMSSLELGDSALYFCASSLGRTILTEAFFGQGTRLTVV.

This clonotype was observed a few times. The chain combines TRBV6-2 or TRBV6-3 with TRBJ2-7, with 11 bases that match TRBD2. Looked up from germline, CDR1 is MNHEY and CDR2 is SVGEGT. V lost 6 bases, J lost 9 bases, and 10 bases stayed unmatched. The CDR3 sequence is 14 residues long. The CDR3 is CASSDIGLAGGQYF. The CDR3 nucleotides read TGTGCCAGCAGCGACATAGGGCTAGCGGGGGGGCAGTACTTC.

V and J are TRBV20-1 and TRBJ2-3; D might be TRBD1 or TRBD2, each matching 6 bases. V was shortened by 4 bases and J by 2 bases, with 16 bases between the two germline ends. Germline CDR1 is DFQATT and CDR2 is SNEGSKA (reference sequence). This CDR3 contains 15 residues. The CDR3 DNA follows: TGCAGTGCTATCTACGGGGGCCCCTACACAGATACGCAGTATTTT. Its translation: CSAIYGGPYTDTQYF.

The chain combines TRBV7-2 with TRBJ2-2; TRBD2 matches at 8 bases. The CDR3 sequence is 16 residues long. Germline CDR1 and CDR2: SGHTA and FQGNSA. Trimming cost V 5 bases and J 3 bases; bases outside gene matches: 8. CDR3 bases: TGTGCCAGCAGCGTAGGCGGGGGGAGGTACACCGGGGAGCTGTTTTTT. Its translation is CASSVGGGRYTGELFF.

In this sample, this clonotype turned up many times. This chain links TRBV7-2 with TRBJ2-7; 11 bases line up with TRBD2. Germline CDR1 reads SGHTA; CDR2 reads FQGNSA. V lost 1 base to trimming and J lost 2 bases; unmatched junction nucleotides: 7. This CDR3 is built from 17 residues. The CDR3 coding sequence is TGTGCCAGCAGCTTAGGGCTAGCGGGGGGTAGCACCTACGAGCAGTACTTC. Its translation is CASSLGLAGGSTYEQYF.

This chain joins TRBV7-8 and TRBJ2-1, with D tentatively TRBD1 or TRBD2 (5 bases each). The CDR3 consists of 20 residues. Trimming pared 5 bases from V and 5 bases from J, leaving 31 bases between. CDR1 is SGHVS and CDR2 is FQNEAQ in the germline V gene. CDR3 bases: TGTGCCAGCAGCCCTCGAAGGGACCCTGGAACATACCACCGAAACAATGAGCAGTTCTTC. This translates into CASSPRRDPGTYHRNNEQFF.

The chain employs TRBV9 and TRBJ2-7; 7 bases map to TRBD1. The V segment lost 4 bases and the J segment 5 bases; nucleotides outside the gene matches: 9. The CDR3 totals 14 residues. Germline values: CDR1 SGDLS, CDR2 YYNGEE. In DNA form, the CDR3 reads TGTGCCAGCAGCCTCGGGGACAGCCCAAACGAGCAGTACTTC. Encoded protein: CASSLGDSPNEQYF.

This clonotype was counted a few times. The chain uses TRBV27 and TRBJ2-7; a weak D match, TRBD1 (7 bases). Germline V CDR1 and CDR2: MNHEY, SMNVEV (reference sequence). The V and J ends lost 6 bases and 2 bases respectively, with 17 bases between them. The CDR3 is 15 residues long. CDR3: CASSSRGTATYEQYF. The CDR3 DNA reads TGTGCCAGCAGCAGCCGGGGGACAGCCACCTACGAGCAGTACTTC.